This entry lists 21 T cell receptor beta chains sequenced from one sample in a study of blood T cell repertoires in COVID-19. TCRdb keeps only in-frame clones here, not all; method: immunoSEQ multiplex PCR. The table lists 95,000 to 150,000 clones, 70% to 85% of them singletons, with around 4.5% in the top ten. Sequencing used peripheral blood. These receptors all come from a woman between 65 and 79 years old with acute or convalescent COVID-19.

The chain couples TRBV5-6 to TRBJ1-5, with D unresolved. Germline-derived CDR1 and CDR2 are SGHDT and YYEEEE. The ends were cut back, 0 bases at V and 1 base at J, with 8 bases in the middle. The CDR3 length is 15 residues. CDR3 in DNA: TGTGCCAGCAGCTTGGGAGCGGCAAGCAATCAGCCCCAGCATTTT. It yields the protein CASSLGAASNQPQHF.

This rearrangement joins TRBV5-1 to TRBJ1-1; 8 nucleotides line up with TRBD1. The V segment lost 1 base and the J segment 2 bases; nucleotides outside the gene matches: 4. Germline loops: CDR1 SGHRS, CDR2 YFSETQ. The CDR3 extends over 15 amino acids. In nucleotides, the CDR3 is TGCGCCAGCAGCTTGACGCAGGGGGCAAACACTGAAGCTTTCTTT. Translation: CASSLTQGANTEAFF.

In this sample, this clone turned up a few times. This sequence joins TRBV2 and TRBJ1-1; D is unresolved. Trimming left V 8 bases short and J 3 bases short, with 13 bases between. Germline V CDR1 and CDR2: SNHLY, FYNNEI. This CDR3 is built from 13 residues. The CDR3 coding sequence is TGTGCCAGCTTCACGGGTAGGTACACTGAAGCTTTCTTT. This translates into CASFTGRYTEAFF.

This rearrangement joins TRBV12-3 or TRBV12-4 to TRBJ1-1; maybe TRBD1 (5 bases). The germline V and J ends were trimmed by 7 bases and 5 bases, with 11 bases remaining between them. CDR3 length equals 12 residues. The CDR3 loop is CASNIGGTEAFF. DNA of the CDR3: TGTGCCAGCAACATCGGGGGGACTGAAGCTTTCTTT.

This clone has only a few counts. This chain uses TRBV10-3 with TRBJ2-1, with TRBD2 matching over 8 bases. Germline CDR1 is ENHRY and CDR2 is SYGVKD. This CDR3 region has 14 residues. The V and J ends lost 7 bases and 6 bases, in that order; junction bases with no gene match: 8. CDR3 protein: CAINRGGQGNEQFF. The DNA for the CDR3 is TGTGCCATCAACCGGGGGGGGCAGGGCAATGAGCAGTTCTTC.

This chain connects TRBV4-3 to TRBJ1-1; D is unresolved. V lost 4 bases, J lost 0 bases, and 6 bases lay in between. The V gene's germline CDR1 is LGHNA and CDR2 YSLEER. The CDR3 length is 13 residues. As DNA, the CDR3 is TGCGCCAGCAGCCTAGACTTGAACACTGAAGCTTTCTTT. Translation gives CASSLDLNTEAFF.

The V call is TRBV7-2, the J call TRBJ1-2; 11 positions agree with TRBD1. Germline V gives CDR1 SGHTA, CDR2 FQGNSA. This CDR3 region has 15 residues. The V and J ends lost 7 bases and 8 bases, in that order; junction bases with no gene match: 12. The CDR3 nucleotides are TGTGCCAGCAACCAACGAGGACAGGGGGCCTGGGGCTACACCTTC. Amino acid sequence: CASNQRGQGAWGYTF.

The rearrangement joins TRBV11-3 to TRBJ1-2, with 8 bases fitting TRBD1. The CDR3 extends over 15 amino acids. Unmatched junction bases numbered 9, after V lost 5 bases and J lost 4 bases. CDR1 and CDR2 (germline): SGHNT, YENEEA. The CDR3 sequence: CASSAPGQGSYGYTF. CDR3 bases: TGTGCCAGCAGCGCACCCGGACAGGGTTCCTATGGCTACACCTTC.

V is TRBV5-6 and J is TRBJ2-3; D gene unclear. Germline V gene sequence: CDR1 SGHDT, CDR2 YYEEEE. This CDR3 contains 14 residues. The ends were cut back, 0 bases at V and 0 bases at J, with 5 bases in the middle. The CDR3 nucleotides read TGTGCCAGCAGCTTGGGTAGCAGCACAGATACGCAGTATTTT. This codes for CASSLGSSTDTQYF.

This clone was seen a handful of times. The chain combines TRBV30 with TRBJ1-2; 12 bases are shared with TRBD1. This CDR3 region has 15 residues. The trim removed 3 bases at V and 6 bases at J, leaving 8 bases unmatched. CDR1 is GTSNPN, CDR2 SVGIG, per germline (reference sequence). CDR3 coding DNA: TGTGCCTGGAGACCCGGGACAGGGGGCGTCGATGGCTACACCTTC. Protein sequence: CAWRPGTGGVDGYTF.

The rearrangement links TRBV7-2 to TRBJ2-2; D is possibly TRBD2 (6 bases). V was shortened by 1 base and J by 6 bases, with 12 bases between the two germline ends. CDR3 length equals 15 residues. CDR1 is SGHTA and CDR2 is FQGNSA in the germline V gene. The CDR3 sequence: CASSLVFAGSGELFF. The DNA for the CDR3 is TGTGCCAGCAGCTTAGTCTTCGCGGGATCCGGGGAGCTGTTTTTT.

The chain joins TRBV10-1 to TRBJ1-1; D is possibly TRBD1 (5 bases). The CDR3 covers 15 residues. Trimming pared 2 bases from V and 4 bases from J, leaving 14 bases between. Germline loops: CDR1 WNHNN, CDR2 SYGVQD (reference sequence). CDR3 nucleotide sequence: TGCGCCAGCAGTGAGGATTCAGGGAGGGGCACTGAAGCTTTCTTT. Translation gives CASSEDSGRGTEAFF.

J is TRBJ2-5 and V is TRBV7-2; perhaps TRBD1 as D (5 bases). The length of the CDR3 is 18 residues. The V and J ends lost 4 bases and 2 bases respectively, with 23 bases between them. The V gene's germline CDR1 is SGHTA and CDR2 FQGNSA. The CDR3 here is CASSSHAPARVPQETQYF. CDR3 nucleotide sequence: TGTGCCAGCAGCTCCCACGCCCCGGCCAGGGTGCCGCAAGAGACCCAGTACTTC. Supplemented by reference TRBV7-2 and TRBJ2-5, the full variable domain reads GAGVSQSPSNKVTEKGKDVELRCDPISGHTALYWYRQSLGQGLEFLIYFQGNSAPDKSGLPSDRFSAERTGGSVSTLTIQRTQQEDSAVYLCASSSHAPARVPQETQYFGPGTRLLVL.

The chain links TRBV6-1 to TRBJ1-5; the D gene is possibly TRBD1 (5 bases). The CDR3 runs to 15 residues. V dropped 3 bases and J dropped 5 bases, with 14 bases sitting between them. CDR1 is MNHNS, CDR2 SASEGT, per germline. The DNA of the CDR3 is TGTGCCAGCAGTGAGTGGGGGGAGAGTCATCAGCCCCAGCATTTT. It translates to CASSEWGESHQPQHF.

This sequence joins TRBV18 and TRBJ2-5; a weak D match, TRBD1 (8 bases). The CDR3 extends over 16 amino acids. V lost 4 bases, J lost 2 bases, and 17 bases lay in between. The germline V gene has CDR1 KGHSH and CDR2 LQKENI. CDR3 nucleotides: TGTGCCAGCTCACGGGGGGGGACAGGACCACAAGAGACCCAGTACTTC. The encoded protein is CASSRGGTGPQETQYF.

The chain combines TRBV24-1 with TRBJ1-2; perhaps TRBD1 as D (6 bases). The V gene's germline CDR1 is KGHDR and CDR2 SFDVKD. V was cut by 0 bases and J by 8 bases, with 12 bases left in between. The CDR3 is 14 amino acids. The CDR3 here is CATSDLSIQGGYTF. The CDR3 DNA sequence: TGTGCCACCAGTGATTTGTCCATACAGGGCGGCTACACCTTC.

The rearrangement links TRBV27 to TRBJ1-1; no reliable D call. Trimming took 3 bases from V and 2 from J, leaving 7 bases between them. The CDR3 has 13 amino acids. Germline CDR1 reads MNHEY; CDR2 reads SMNVEV (reference sequence). In DNA, the CDR3 is TGTGCCAGCAGTTTTTGGCTTAACACTGAAGCTTTCTTT. It translates to CASSFWLNTEAFF.

The gene calls are TRBV6-2 or TRBV6-3 and TRBJ2-1, with D possibly being TRBD2 (5 bases). The germline V gene encodes CDR1 MNHEY and CDR2 SVGEGT. CDR3 length: 15 residues. The ends were cut back, 2 bases at V and 5 bases at J, with 13 bases in the middle. The CDR3 nucleotides read TGTGCCAGCAGTTACAGAGGGAACCCTAACAATGAGCAGTTCTTC. Encoded protein: CASSYRGNPNNEQFF.

This clone was seen a few times. This specimen includes other DNA sequences encoding the same CDR3. The V call is TRBV18, the J call TRBJ1-2, with no clear D. The CDR3 length is 13 residues. Germline V gene lookup returns CDR1 KGHSH and CDR2 LQKENI. V was shortened by 1 base and J by 7 bases, with 10 bases between the two germline ends. The CDR3 nucleotides read TGTGCCAGCTCACCACGGGAGGAGGGTGGCTACACCTTC. Its protein is CASSPREEGGYTF. The full variable domain, rest sourced from reference TRBV18 and TRBJ1-2, is NAGVMQNPRHLVRRRGQEARLRCSPMKGHSHVYWYRQLPEEGLKFMVYLQKENIIDESGMPKERFSAEFPKEGPSILRIQQVVRGDSAAYFCASSPREEGGYTFGSGTRLTVV.

The V and J genes are TRBV6-2 or TRBV6-3 and TRBJ2-2; 7 bases are a match to TRBD2. Trimming took 5 bases from V and 4 from J; bases not matched to a gene: 13. CDR1 MNHEY and CDR2 SVGEGT come from the germline V gene. The length of the CDR3 is 17 residues. DNA for the CDR3: TGTGCCAGCAGTCAGAGGCGGGCGGGGGTGAGCACCGGGGAGCTGTTTTTT. This codes for CASSQRRAGVSTGELFF.

V gene TRBV7-9 combines with J gene TRBJ2-5; maybe TRBD1 (6 bases). This CDR3 spans 13 amino acids. Trimming took 5 bases from V and 4 from J, leaving 11 bases between them. Per the germline V gene, CDR1 is SEHNR and CDR2 is FQNEAQ (reference sequence). The CDR3 region has the DNA TGTGCCAGCAGCAGGGCAGGGGTAGAGACCCAGTACTTC. Its translation is CASSRAGVETQYF.